The clone carrying this TCR beta chain was counted between two and nine times. Its antigen remains unidentified. This sample includes further DNA sequences coding for the same CDR3. CDR3 size: 12 residues. Germline V gene sequence: CDR1 LNHDA, CDR2 SQIVND (reference sequence). The V end lost 5 bases, the J end lost 4 bases, and 9 bases lay between the germline ends. This sample is drawn from a study of shared clonotypes between healthy human individuals. Study background: Used for every donor were three CD4 naive, three CD4 memory, two CD8 naive and one CD8 memory plate. The study, taken as a whole, reports: Generally, estimated richness proved larger in naive subsets than it did in memory subsets. A handful of donors had about 5% of their naive CD4 clonotypes in common. Clonotypes shared by all four donors outscored non-shared clonotypes in generation probability.

The protocol was immunoSEQ multiplex PCR, while the TCRdb copy is restricted to in-frame clones and leaves out a portion. The sample consists of 2 million or so clones, roughly 94% of them appearing once. Only CD45RO-negative cells positively selected for CCR7 counted as naive CD8 cells, so terminally differentiated effector memory CD45RA+ cells were excluded. The chain carries TRBV19 and TRBJ2-7; either TRBD1 or TRBD2 may supply D (5 bases each). Material: naive CD8+ T cells sorted from blood. This sequence originates from a man aged 18 to 30 in good health. CDR3 in DNA: TGTGCCAGTAGTGGGACGGCATACGAGCAGTACTTC. Translating gives CASSGTAYEQYF.